The rows below give T cell receptor beta chains drawn from one sample of a study of blood T cell repertoires in COVID-19. Sequencing was performed with immunoSEQ multiplex PCR; in TCRdb, only in-frame clones are kept and a portion is missing. This sample has around 240,000 clones, with 85% found just once. Sequencing used peripheral blood. The receptors originated from a man aged 40-49 years with acute or convalescent COVID-19. Each CDR3 is given with its conserved first and last residue. Fields, in order: V gene, clone size, J gene, D gene, CDR3 protein, CDR3 DNA. D genes are given only for firm matches. Rows give clone size only sometimes, using once, few, many, or a class for an expanded clone.

>TRBV15|NA|TRBJ2-5|NA
CATSRELLETQYF
TGTGCCACCAGCAGAGAATTACTTGAGACCCAGTACTTC
>TRBV29-1|NA|TRBJ1-1|NA
CSVSGETNTEAFF
TGCAGCGTTAGCGGGGAAACGAACACTGAAGCTTTCTTT
>TRBV19|NA|TRBJ2-7|TRBD1
CASSPRTGAEQYF
TGTGCCAGTAGTCCCAGGACAGGGGCCGAGCAGTACTTC
>TRBV10-3|NA|TRBJ2-7|NA
CAISESGGEQYF
TGTGCCATCAGTGAGTCGGGGGGCGAGCAGTACTTC
>TRBV6-4|NA|TRBJ2-3|TRBD1
CASSTGDLTTDTQYF
TGTGCCAGCAGTACAGGGGACCTTACCACAGATACGCAGTATTTT
>TRBV3-1/TRBV3-2|NA|TRBJ1-2|NA
CASSLGKIYGYTF
TGTGCCAGCAGCCTCGGGAAGATCTATGGCTACACCTTC
>TRBV6-5|NA|TRBJ1-2|NA
CASRKVSGLNYGYTF
TGTGCCAGCAGGAAGGTATCAGGGCTGAACTATGGCTACACCTTC
>TRBV5-4|NA|TRBJ2-1|TRBD2
CASSYSGGAYNEQFF
TGTGCCAGCAGCTACAGCGGGGGGGCCTACAATGAGCAGTTCTTC
>TRBV7-3|NA|TRBJ2-7|TRBD1
CASSPRPGQPSEQYF
TGTGCCAGCAGCCCGAGACCGGGACAGCCCTCCGAGCAGTACTTC
>TRBV2|NA|TRBJ1-1|NA
CASSEGGISNTEAFF
TGTGCCAGCAGTGAAGGAGGGATTTCGAACACTGAAGCTTTCTTT
>TRBV5-6|NA|TRBJ1-6|TRBD1
CASSSRDRANYNSPLHF
TGTGCCAGCAGCTCCCGGGACAGGGCGAACTATAATTCACCCCTCCACTTT
>TRBV7-8|NA|TRBJ2-3|TRBD2
CASSLRFPLADTDTQYF
TGTGCCAGCAGCTTACGATTCCCGCTAGCGGACACAGATACGCAGTATTTT
>TRBV28|NA|TRBJ1-1|NA
CASSFGLMNTEAFF
TGTGCCAGCAGTTTCGGACTGATGAACACTGAAGCTTTCTTT
>TRBV10-3|once|TRBJ1-1|NA
CAISEDRSKTFF
TGTGCCATCAGTGAGGACAGATCGAAGACTTTCTTT
>TRBV7-6|once|TRBJ1-4|NA
CASSPRAGGSTNEKLFF
TGTGCCAGCAGCCCGAGGGCTGGGGGGTCAACTAATGAAAAACTGTTTTTT
>TRBV18|NA|TRBJ2-1|NA
CASSSDNSYNEQFF
TGTGCCAGCTCATCGGACAACTCCTACAATGAGCAGTTCTTC
>TRBV29-1|once|TRBJ2-7|NA
CSGGQPYEQYF
TGCAGCGGCGGACAGCCATACGAGCAGTACTTC
>TRBV7-9|NA|TRBJ2-1|TRBD2
CASSLAIAGGTYNEQFF
TGTGCCAGCAGCTTAGCAATAGCGGGGGGTACCTACAATGAGCAGTTCTTC
>TRBV6-6|NA|TRBJ2-7|TRBD1
CASSLTGTASSYEQYF
TGTGCCAGCAGTCTCACCGGGACAGCGAGCTCCTACGAGCAGTACTTC
>TRBV20-1|NA|TRBJ1-1|NA
CSVFPGAEAFF
TGCAGTGTCTTCCCTGGAGCTGAAGCTTTCTTT
>TRBV18|NA|TRBJ2-7|TRBD2
CASSPQVAGEQYF
TGTGCCAGCTCACCACAGGTAGCGGGAGAGCAGTACTTC
>TRBV4-3|NA|TRBJ2-5|NA
CASSQDRGSPETQYF
TGCGCCAGCAGCCAAGATCGCGGGTCCCCGGAGACCCAGTACTTC
>TRBV3-1/TRBV3-2|NA|TRBJ1-2|NA
CASSQDPHRAQDGYTF
TGTGCCAGCAGCCAAGATCCTCACAGGGCTCAAGATGGCTACACCTTC
>TRBV5-1|NA|TRBJ2-2|TRBD1
CASSLLIQGSGTGELFF
TGCGCCAGCAGTTTGTTGATACAGGGGTCCGGCACCGGGGAGCTGTTTTTT
>TRBV7-9|NA|TRBJ1-3|NA
CASSLETVGNTIYF
TGTGCCAGCAGCTTAGAGACAGTTGGAAACACCATATATTTT
>TRBV7-8|NA|TRBJ2-1|TRBD1
CASSPNPGQTYNEQFF
TGTGCCAGCAGCCCTAACCCGGGACAGACTTACAATGAGCAGTTCTTC
>TRBV15|once|TRBJ2-4|NA
CATSKGGGGDIQYF
TGTGCCACCAGCAAAGGGGGAGGGGGGGACATTCAGTACTTC
>TRBV27|NA|TRBJ1-5|NA
CASSLALGNQPQHF
TGTGCCAGCAGCCTAGCATTGGGCAATCAGCCCCAGCATTTT
>TRBV5-4|NA|TRBJ2-2|TRBD1
CASSLPGTGGVTNTGELFF
TGTGCCAGCAGCTTGCCCGGGACAGGGGGCGTTACGAACACCGGGGAGCTGTTTTTT
>TRBV6-1|once|TRBJ2-1|TRBD1
CASSERAGTGFNEQFF
TGTGCCAGCAGTGAAAGGGCCGGGACAGGGTTTAATGAGCAGTTCTTC
>TRBV28|NA|TRBJ1-1|NA
CASSLGPGFQGNTEAFF
TGTGCCAGCAGTTTGGGGCCAGGGTTCCAGGGGAACACTGAAGCTTTCTTT
>TRBV5-5|few|TRBJ1-4|TRBD1
CASRQSAGGRKGEKLFF
TGTGCCAGCAGACAATCGGCAGGGGGCAGGAAGGGTGAAAAACTGTTTTTT
>TRBV19|NA|TRBJ1-2|TRBD1
CASNPGTGHDYGYTF
TGTGCCAGTAACCCCGGGACAGGGCATGACTATGGCTACACCTTC
>TRBV29-1|NA|TRBJ1-1|TRBD1
CSVDGQGASFSEAFF
TGCAGCGTTGACGGGCAGGGGGCGTCTTTTTCTGAAGCTTTCTTT
>TRBV15|NA|TRBJ2-7|TRBD1
CATSRDPRGLYEQYF
TGTGCCACCAGCAGAGATCCCAGGGGGCTCTACGAGCAGTACTTC
>TRBV29-1|NA|TRBJ1-5|TRBD1
CSVGDSRQPQHF
TGCAGCGTTGGGGACAGTAGGCAGCCCCAGCATTTT
>TRBV12-3/TRBV12-4|NA|TRBJ1-6|TRBD1
CASSMDRGALHF
TGTGCCAGCAGTATGGACAGGGGAGCCCTCCACTTT
>TRBV5-6|NA|TRBJ2-3|NA
CASSLVQPGGEDTQYF
TGTGCCAGCAGCTTGGTCCAGCCCGGGGGTGAAGATACGCAGTATTTT
>TRBV25-1|NA|TRBJ2-1|TRBD2
CASSPTSGGRDEQFF
TGTGCCAGCAGCCCGACTAGCGGGGGGCGGGATGAGCAGTTCTTC
>TRBV27|NA|TRBJ2-1|TRBD1
CASSKLGTGANEQFF
TGTGCCAGCAGTAAGCTCGGGACAGGGGCCAATGAGCAGTTCTTC
>TRBV29-1|few|TRBJ2-2|NA
CSVRLSGVNTGELFF
TGCAGCGTCCGACTATCGGGGGTGAACACCGGGGAGCTGTTTTTT
>TRBV2|NA|TRBJ1-6|NA
CASSEAGTINSPLHF
TGTGCCAGCAGTGAAGCGGGGACAATTAATTCACCCCTCCACTTT
>TRBV5-6|NA|TRBJ2-1|TRBD1
CASSLWDRVDEQFF
TGTGCCAGCAGCTTGTGGGACAGGGTCGATGAGCAGTTCTTC
>TRBV5-1|NA|TRBJ1-3|NA
CASSFSQAGNTIYF
TGCGCCAGCAGCTTCTCCCAGGCTGGAAACACCATATATTTT
>TRBV7-9|NA|TRBJ2-4|NA
CASSLVTGVLNIQYF
TGTGCCAGCAGCTTAGTTACCGGGGTTCTGAACATTCAGTACTTC
>TRBV5-6|NA|TRBJ1-2|TRBD1
CASSPGQGALGGYTF
TGTGCCAGCAGCCCTGGACAGGGGGCTTTAGGTGGCTACACCTTC
>TRBV12-5|NA|TRBJ2-5|NA
CASGLFSETQYF
TGTGCTAGTGGTTTGTTCTCGGAGACCCAGTACTTC
>TRBV5-4|few|TRBJ2-5|TRBD2
CASTPGLAGGMGETQYF
TGTGCCAGCACCCCGGGACTAGCGGGGGGCATGGGGGAGACCCAGTACTTC